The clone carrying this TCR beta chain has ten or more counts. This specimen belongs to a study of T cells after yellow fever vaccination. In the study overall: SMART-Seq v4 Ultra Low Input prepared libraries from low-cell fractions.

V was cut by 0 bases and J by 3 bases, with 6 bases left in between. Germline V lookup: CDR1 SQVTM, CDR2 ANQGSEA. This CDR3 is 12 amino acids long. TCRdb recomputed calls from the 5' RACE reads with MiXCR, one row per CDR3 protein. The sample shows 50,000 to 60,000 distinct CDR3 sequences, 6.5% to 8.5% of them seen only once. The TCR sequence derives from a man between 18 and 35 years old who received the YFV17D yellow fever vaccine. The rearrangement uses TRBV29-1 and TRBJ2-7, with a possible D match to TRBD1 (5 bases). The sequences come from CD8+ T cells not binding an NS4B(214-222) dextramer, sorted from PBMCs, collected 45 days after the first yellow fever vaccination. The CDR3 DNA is TGCAGCGTTGAAGATACAGGCTACGAGCAGTACTTC. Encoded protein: CSVEDTGYEQYF.